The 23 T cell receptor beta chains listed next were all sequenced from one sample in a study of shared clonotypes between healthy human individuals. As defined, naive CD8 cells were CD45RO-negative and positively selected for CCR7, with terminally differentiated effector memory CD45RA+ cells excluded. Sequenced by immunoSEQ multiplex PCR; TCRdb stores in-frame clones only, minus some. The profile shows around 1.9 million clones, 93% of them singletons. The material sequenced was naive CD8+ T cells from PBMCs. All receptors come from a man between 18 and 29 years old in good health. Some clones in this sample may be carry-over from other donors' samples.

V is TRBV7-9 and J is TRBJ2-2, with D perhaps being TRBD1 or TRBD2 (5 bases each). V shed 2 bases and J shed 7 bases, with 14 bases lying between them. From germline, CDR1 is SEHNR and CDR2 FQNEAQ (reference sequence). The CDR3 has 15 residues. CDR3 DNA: TGTGCCAGCAGCTTACCGACCGGGACGGGCGGGGAGCTGTTTTTT. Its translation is CASSLPTGTGGELFF.

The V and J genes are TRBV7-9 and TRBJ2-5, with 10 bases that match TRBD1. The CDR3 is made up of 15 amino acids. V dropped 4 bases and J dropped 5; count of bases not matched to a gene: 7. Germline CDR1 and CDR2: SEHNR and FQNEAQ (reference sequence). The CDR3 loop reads CASSSGTGEMETQYF. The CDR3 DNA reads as TGTGCCAGCAGCTCCGGGACAGGGGAGATGGAGACCCAGTACTTC.

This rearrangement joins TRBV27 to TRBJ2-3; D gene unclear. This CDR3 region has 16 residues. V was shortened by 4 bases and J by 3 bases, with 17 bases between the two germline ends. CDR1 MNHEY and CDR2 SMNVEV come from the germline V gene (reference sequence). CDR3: CASSSHYNALTDTQYF. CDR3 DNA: TGTGCCAGCAGTTCCCACTACAACGCCTTAACAGATACGCAGTATTTT.

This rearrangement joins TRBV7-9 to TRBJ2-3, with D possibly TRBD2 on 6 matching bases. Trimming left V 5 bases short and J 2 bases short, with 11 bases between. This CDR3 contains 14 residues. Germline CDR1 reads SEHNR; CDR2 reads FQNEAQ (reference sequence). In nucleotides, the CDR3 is TGTGCCAGCAGCGGCGGGGTTTCCACAGATACGCAGTATTTT. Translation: CASSGGVSTDTQYF.

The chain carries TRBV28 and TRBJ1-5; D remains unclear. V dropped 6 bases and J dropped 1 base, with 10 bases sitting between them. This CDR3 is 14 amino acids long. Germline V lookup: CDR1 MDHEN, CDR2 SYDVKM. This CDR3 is CASRHDGSNQPQHF. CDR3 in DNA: TGTGCCAGCAGACACGACGGGAGCAATCAGCCCCAGCATTTT.

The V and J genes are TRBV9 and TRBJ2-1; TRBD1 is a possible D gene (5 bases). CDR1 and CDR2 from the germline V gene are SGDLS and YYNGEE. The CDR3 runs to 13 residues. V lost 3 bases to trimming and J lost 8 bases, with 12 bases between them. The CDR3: CASSGGLFDEQFF. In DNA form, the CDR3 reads TGTGCCAGCAGCGGGGGCCTATTCGATGAGCAGTTCTTC. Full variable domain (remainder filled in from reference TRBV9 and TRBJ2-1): DSGVTQTPKHLITATGQRVTLRCSPRSGDLSVYWYQQSLDQGLQFLIQYYNGEERAKGNILERFSAQQFPDLHSELNLSSLELGDSALYFCASSGGLFDEQFFGPGTRLTVL.

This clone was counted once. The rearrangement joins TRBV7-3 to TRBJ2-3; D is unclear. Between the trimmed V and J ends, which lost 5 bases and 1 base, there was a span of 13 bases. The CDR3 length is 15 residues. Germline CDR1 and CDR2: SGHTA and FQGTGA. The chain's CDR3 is CASSLNGPRTDTQYF. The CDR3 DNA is TGTGCCAGCAGCCTCAACGGGCCTCGCACAGATACGCAGTATTTT.

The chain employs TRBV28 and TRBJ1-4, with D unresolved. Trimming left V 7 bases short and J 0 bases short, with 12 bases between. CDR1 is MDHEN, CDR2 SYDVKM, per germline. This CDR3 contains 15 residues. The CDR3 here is CASKLTTATNEKLFF. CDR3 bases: TGTGCCAGCAAATTGACCACTGCAACTAATGAAAAACTGTTTTTT. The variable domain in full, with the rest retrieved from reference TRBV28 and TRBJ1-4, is DVKVTQSSRYLVKRTGEKVFLECVQDMDHENMFWYRQDPGLGLRLIYFSYDVKMKEKGDIPEGYSVSREKKERFSLILESASTNQTSMYLCASKLTTATNEKLFFGSGTQLSVL.

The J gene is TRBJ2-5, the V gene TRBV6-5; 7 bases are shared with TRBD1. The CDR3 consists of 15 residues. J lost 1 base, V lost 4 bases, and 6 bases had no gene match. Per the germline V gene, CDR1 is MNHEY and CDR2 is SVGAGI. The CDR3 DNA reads TGTGCCAGCAGTTCTACCGGGACAGCCCAAGAGACCCAGTACTTC. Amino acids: CASSSTGTAQETQYF.

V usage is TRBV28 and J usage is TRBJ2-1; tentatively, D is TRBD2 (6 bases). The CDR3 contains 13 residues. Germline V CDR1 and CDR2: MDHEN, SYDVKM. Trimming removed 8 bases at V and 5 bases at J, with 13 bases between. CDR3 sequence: CASLGGFDNEQFF. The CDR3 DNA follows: TGTGCCAGCCTTGGGGGGTTCGACAATGAGCAGTTCTTC.

DNA for the CDR3: TGTGCCAGCGGACTACCGGGCCCCGCTCTCGAGCAGTACTTC. Amino acid sequence: CASGLPGPALEQYF. The chain links TRBV27 to TRBJ2-7; D possibly corresponds to TRBD2 (6 bases). Trimming stripped 8 bases from V and 6 bases from J, with 20 bases between. Germline loops: CDR1 MNHEY, CDR2 SMNVEV (reference sequence). This CDR3 region has 14 residues.

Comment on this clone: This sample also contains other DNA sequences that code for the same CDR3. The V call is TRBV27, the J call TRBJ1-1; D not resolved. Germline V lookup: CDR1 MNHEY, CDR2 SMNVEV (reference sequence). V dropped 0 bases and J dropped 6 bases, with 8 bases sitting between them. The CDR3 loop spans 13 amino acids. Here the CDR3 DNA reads TGTGCCAGCAGTTTATCCCCCTGGGCTGAAGCTTTCTTT. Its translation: CASSLSPWAEAFF.

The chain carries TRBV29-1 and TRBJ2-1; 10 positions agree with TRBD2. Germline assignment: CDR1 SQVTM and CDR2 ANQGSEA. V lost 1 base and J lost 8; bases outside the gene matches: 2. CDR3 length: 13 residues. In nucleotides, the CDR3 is TGCAGCGTTGAAGTAGCGGGGGGCGATGAGCAGTTCTTC. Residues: CSVEVAGGDEQFF.

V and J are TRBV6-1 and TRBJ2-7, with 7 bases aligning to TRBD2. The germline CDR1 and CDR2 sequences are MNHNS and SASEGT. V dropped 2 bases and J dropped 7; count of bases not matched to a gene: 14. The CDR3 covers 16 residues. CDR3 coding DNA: TGTGCCAGCAGTGAATCGTCCGGGACTATCAGAGAGGAGCAGTACTTC. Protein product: CASSESSGTIREEQYF.

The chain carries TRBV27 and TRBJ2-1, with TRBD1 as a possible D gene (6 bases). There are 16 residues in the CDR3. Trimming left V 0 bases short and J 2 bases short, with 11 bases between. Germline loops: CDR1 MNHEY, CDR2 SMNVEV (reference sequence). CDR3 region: CASSLSPGHPYNEQFF. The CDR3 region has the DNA TGTGCCAGCAGTTTATCCCCGGGACACCCCTACAATGAGCAGTTCTTC.

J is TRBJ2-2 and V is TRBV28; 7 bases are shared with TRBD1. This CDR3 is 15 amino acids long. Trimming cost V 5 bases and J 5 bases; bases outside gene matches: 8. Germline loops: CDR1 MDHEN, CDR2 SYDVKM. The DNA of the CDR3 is TGTGCCAGCAGTATTTGGACAGGCGGAACCGGGGAGCTGTTTTTT. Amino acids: CASSIWTGGTGELFF.

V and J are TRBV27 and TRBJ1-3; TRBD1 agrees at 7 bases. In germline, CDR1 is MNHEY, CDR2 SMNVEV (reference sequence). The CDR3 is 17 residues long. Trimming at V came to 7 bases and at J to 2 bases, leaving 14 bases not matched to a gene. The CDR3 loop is CASMPVVGTAPGNTIYF. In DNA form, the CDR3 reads TGTGCCAGCATGCCAGTCGTTGGGACAGCCCCTGGAAACACCATATATTTT.

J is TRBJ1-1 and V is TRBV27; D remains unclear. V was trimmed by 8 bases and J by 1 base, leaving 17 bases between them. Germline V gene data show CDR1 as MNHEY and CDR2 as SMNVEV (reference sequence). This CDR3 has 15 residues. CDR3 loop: CASSGREAPNTEAFF. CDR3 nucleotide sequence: TGTGCCAGCTCAGGCAGAGAGGCTCCGAACACTGAAGCTTTCTTT.

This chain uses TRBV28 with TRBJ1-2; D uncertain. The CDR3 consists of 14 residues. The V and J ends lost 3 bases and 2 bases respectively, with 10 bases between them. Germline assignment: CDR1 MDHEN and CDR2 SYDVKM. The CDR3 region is CASSLGMGNYGYTF. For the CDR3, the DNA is TGTGCCAGCAGTTTGGGTATGGGCAACTATGGCTACACCTTC.

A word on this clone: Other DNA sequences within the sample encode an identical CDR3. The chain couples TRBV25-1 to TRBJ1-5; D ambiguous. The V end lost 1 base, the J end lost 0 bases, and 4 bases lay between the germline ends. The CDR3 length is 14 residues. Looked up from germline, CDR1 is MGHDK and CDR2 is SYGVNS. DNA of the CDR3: TGTGCCAGCAGTGAATGGGGTAGCAATCAGCCCCAGCATTTT. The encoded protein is CASSEWGSNQPQHF.

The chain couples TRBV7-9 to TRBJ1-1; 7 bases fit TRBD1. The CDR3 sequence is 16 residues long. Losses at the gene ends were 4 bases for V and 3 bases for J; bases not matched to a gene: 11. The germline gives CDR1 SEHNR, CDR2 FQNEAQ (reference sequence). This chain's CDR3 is CASSSPRRGGHTEAFF. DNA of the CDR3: TGTGCCAGCAGCTCCCCTCGCAGGGGGGGTCACACTGAAGCTTTCTTT.

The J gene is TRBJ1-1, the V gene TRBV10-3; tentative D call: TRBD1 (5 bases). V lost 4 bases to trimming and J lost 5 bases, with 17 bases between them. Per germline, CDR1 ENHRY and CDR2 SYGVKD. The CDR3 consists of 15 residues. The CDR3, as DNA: TGTGCCATCAGTGGACTGCCGGGGCGGGGGACTGAAGCTTTCTTT. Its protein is CAISGLPGRGTEAFF.

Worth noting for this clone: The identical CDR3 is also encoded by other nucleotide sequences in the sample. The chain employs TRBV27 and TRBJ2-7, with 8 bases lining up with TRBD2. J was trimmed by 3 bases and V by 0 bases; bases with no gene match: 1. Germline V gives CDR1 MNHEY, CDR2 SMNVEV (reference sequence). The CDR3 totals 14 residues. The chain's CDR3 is CASSLSGTSYEQYF. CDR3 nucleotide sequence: TGTGCCAGCAGTTTATCTGGGACTAGCTACGAGCAGTACTTC.